This record covers a single T cell receptor beta chain. Some clones are missing from TCRdb's copy, which holds only in-frame ones; the method was immunoSEQ multiplex PCR. The table lists some 140,000 clones, roughly 84% of them singletons. This specimen comes from a study of cytotoxic CD8 clonotypes in ibrutinib-treated CLL. The junction had 4 bases not matched to a gene; V was cut back by 4 bases and J by 1 base. This CDR3 is 15 amino acids long. The germline gives CDR1 SGHTA, CDR2 FQGNSA. The specimen comprised PBMCs, sampled after 24 months of ibrutinib treatment. The chain links TRBV7-2 to TRBJ2-3; TRBD1 agrees at 8 bases. The clonotype originates from a human donor with chronic lymphocytic leukemia. The CDR3 coding sequence is TGTGCCAGCAGCTCCGCAGGGGGCCGCACAGATACGCAGTATTTT. Translating it yields CASSSAGGRTDTQYF.